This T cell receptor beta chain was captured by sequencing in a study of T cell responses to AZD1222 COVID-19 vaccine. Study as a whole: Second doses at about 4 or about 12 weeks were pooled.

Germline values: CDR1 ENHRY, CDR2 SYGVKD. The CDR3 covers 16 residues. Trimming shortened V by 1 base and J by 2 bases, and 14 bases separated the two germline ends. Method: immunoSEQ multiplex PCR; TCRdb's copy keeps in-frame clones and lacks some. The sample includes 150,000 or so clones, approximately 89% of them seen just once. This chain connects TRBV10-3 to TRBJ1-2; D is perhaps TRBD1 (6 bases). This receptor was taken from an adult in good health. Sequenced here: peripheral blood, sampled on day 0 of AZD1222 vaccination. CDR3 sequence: CAISEWATGGNYGYTF. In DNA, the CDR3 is TGTGCCATCAGTGAGTGGGCGACAGGAGGCAACTATGGCTACACCTTC.